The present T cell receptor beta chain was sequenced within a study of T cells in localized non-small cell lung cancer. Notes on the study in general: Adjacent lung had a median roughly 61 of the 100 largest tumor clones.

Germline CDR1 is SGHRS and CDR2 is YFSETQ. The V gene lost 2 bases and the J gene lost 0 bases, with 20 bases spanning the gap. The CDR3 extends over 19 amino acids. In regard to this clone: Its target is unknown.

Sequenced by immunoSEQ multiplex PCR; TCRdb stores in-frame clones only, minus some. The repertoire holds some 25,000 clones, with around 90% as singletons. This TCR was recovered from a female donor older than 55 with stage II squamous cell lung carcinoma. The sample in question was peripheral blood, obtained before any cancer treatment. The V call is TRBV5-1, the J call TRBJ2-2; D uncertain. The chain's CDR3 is CASSFPFGRQTANTGELFF. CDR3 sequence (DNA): TGCGCCAGCAGCTTCCCTTTCGGGCGACAAACCGCGAACACCGGGGAGCTGTTTTTT. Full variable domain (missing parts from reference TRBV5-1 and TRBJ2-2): KAGVTQTPRYLIKTRGQQVTLSCSPISGHRSVSWYQQTPGQGLQFLFEYFSETQRNKGNFPGRFSGRQFSNSRSEMNVSTLELGDSALYLCASSFPFGRQTANTGELFFGEGSRLTVL.